Given below is one T cell receptor beta chain in context. Trimming removed 6 bases at V and 0 bases at J, with 6 bases between. This CDR3 comprises 14 residues. The germline V gene has CDR1 SNHLY and CDR2 FYNNEI. This entry belongs to a study of blood T cell repertoires in COVID-19. The overall study: COVID-19 samples from acute and convalescent phases originated in the United States, Italy and Spain.

Original data processing: Cell counts per sample came from amplifying reference gene primers. Clones were sequenced by immunoSEQ multiplex PCR, and TCRdb holds only the in-frame ones, with some missing. V and J calls and clone size are as listed in that table; D and trimming were resolved from the DNA. This repertoire shows 450,000 to 500,000 clones, roughly 90% found once; its top ten account for 0.7%. The chain is built from TRBV2 and TRBJ1-6, with D unclear. The TCR comes from a woman aged 18-35 years who had recovered from COVID-19. Sequencing input: PBMCs or T cells enriched from blood (not recorded which). The CDR3 DNA reads TGTGCCAGCAGGGTGAGCTCCTATAATTCACCCCTCCACTTT. It codes for CASRVSSYNSPLHF.